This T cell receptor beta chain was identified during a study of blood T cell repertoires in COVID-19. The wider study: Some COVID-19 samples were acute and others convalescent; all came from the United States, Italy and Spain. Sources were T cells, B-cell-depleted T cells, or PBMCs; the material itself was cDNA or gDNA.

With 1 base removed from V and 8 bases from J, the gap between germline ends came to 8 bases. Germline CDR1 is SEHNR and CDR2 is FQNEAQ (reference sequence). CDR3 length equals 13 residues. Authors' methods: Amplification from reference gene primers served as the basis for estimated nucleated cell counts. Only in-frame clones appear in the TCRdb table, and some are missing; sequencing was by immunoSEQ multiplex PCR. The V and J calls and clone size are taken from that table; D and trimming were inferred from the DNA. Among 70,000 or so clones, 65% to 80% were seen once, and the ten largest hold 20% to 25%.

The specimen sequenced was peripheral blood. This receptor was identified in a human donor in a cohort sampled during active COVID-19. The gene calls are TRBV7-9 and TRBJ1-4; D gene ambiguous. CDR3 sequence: CASSLGAHEKLFF. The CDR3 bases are TGTGCCAGCAGCTTAGGGGCCCACGAAAAACTGTTTTTT.